The 16 T cell receptor beta chains listed next were all sequenced from one sample in a study of glioma-infiltrating T cells. The iRepertoire nested amplicon-rescue multiplex PCR amplified TCR alpha and beta CDR3s from RNA. MiXCR was run by TCRdb on the multiplex PCR reads, yielding one entry per CDR3 protein. The sample has roughly 190,000 distinct CDR3 sequences; 32% are singletons. The material sequenced was glioma tissue, nonneoplastic brain tissue, or PBMCs (not recorded which). The source is a human donor with low-grade glioma or glioblastoma, undergoing nonglioma brain surgery, or in good health (not recorded which).

This clonotype was counted between two and nine times. A read error may explain this, as a much larger clone is one base away. CDR3 protein: CSTYTGGRGLEQYF. The DNA for the CDR3 is TGCAGCACATACACGGGTGGCAGGGGGCTTGAGCAGTACTTC. This chain joins TRBV20-1 and TRBJ2-7, with TRBD1 identical over 8 bases. CDR3 length: 14 amino acids. Looked up from germline, CDR1 is DFQATT and CDR2 is SNEGSKA (reference sequence).

Points on this clonotype: Compared with germline, one end of the junction differs, possibly owing to a read error. The chain has TRBV28 and TRBJ1-5; D gene ambiguous. CDR3 size: 14 residues. Germline V gene sequence: CDR1 MDHEN, CDR2 SYDVKM. The CDR3 is CANSFPSSLELQHF. The DNA for the CDR3 is TGTGCCAACAGTTTTCCCAGCTCACTTGAGCTCCAGCATTTT.

This clonotype came up many times. The chain has TRBV19 and TRBJ1-1; D not resolved. The CDR3 is 14 amino acids. The germline V and J ends were trimmed by 8 bases and 1 base, with 14 bases remaining between them. Germline-derived CDR1 and CDR2 are LNHDA and SQIVND (reference sequence). CDR3: CASGSRAPNTEAFF. The CDR3 DNA reads as TGTGCCAGTGGAAGTAGAGCACCGAACACTGAAGCTTTCTTT.

Many counts were recorded for this clonotype. The gene calls are TRBV10-3 and TRBJ1-2; D is uncertain. With 6 bases removed from V and 6 bases from J, the gap between germline ends came to 11 bases. CDR1 is ENHRY, CDR2 SYGVKD, per germline. The CDR3 extends over 12 amino acids. Here the CDR3 DNA reads TGTGCCATCAGCTCGGGAGCTGATGGCTACACCTTC. Its protein product is CAISSGADGYTF.

The table lists this clonotype with a count of one. This may stem from a read error, because a much larger clone lies one nucleotide away. The rearrangement uses TRBV20-1 and TRBJ2-5; 8 bases match TRBD2. Per germline, CDR1 DFQATT and CDR2 SNEGSKA (reference sequence). The CDR3 loop spans 16 amino acids. The CDR3 reads CSSRDFREGPQETQYF. DNA for the CDR3: TGCAGTTCTAGAGATTTCCGGGAGGGCCCCCAAGAGACCCAGTACTTC.

This clonotype was recorded many times. The chain is built from TRBV27 and TRBJ2-7, with D perhaps matching TRBD1 (6 bases). This CDR3 is built from 14 residues. The V and J ends lost 5 bases and 0 bases respectively, with 11 bases between them. Germline values: CDR1 MNHEY, CDR2 SMNVEV (reference sequence). CDR3 DNA sequence: TGTGCCAGCAGTCCTACAGGGAACTCCTACGAGCAGTACTTC. It encodes CASSPTGNSYEQYF.

On this clonotype itself: A clone one base away is much larger, so this may be a read error. The V and J genes are TRBV5-1 and TRBJ2-7, with D possibly being TRBD2 (6 bases). Germline lookup yields CDR1 SGHRS and CDR2 YFSETQ. V shed 8 bases and J shed 6 bases, with 18 bases lying between them. The CDR3 runs to 13 residues. DNA for the CDR3: TGCGCCAGGGCGGGGAGTGGTAACGGCGAGCAGTACTTC. This gives the protein CARAGSGNGEQYF.

This clonotype was seen repeatedly, ten times or more. V and J are TRBV28 and TRBJ1-1, with D possibly TRBD1 on 5 matching bases. Germline-derived CDR1 and CDR2 are MDHEN and SYDVKM. The CDR3 has 14 amino acids. The germline V and J ends were trimmed by 6 bases and 0 bases, with 11 bases remaining between them. The CDR3 DNA sequence: TGTGCCAGCAGCCGCCCAGGGATGAACACTGAAGCTTTCTTT. Translating gives CASSRPGMNTEAFF.

This clonotype was counted ten times or more. The rearrangement joins TRBV7-6 to TRBJ2-7; 7 positions match TRBD2. CDR3 size: 16 residues. The trim removed 5 bases at V and 2 bases at J, leaving 12 bases unmatched. Germline assignment: CDR1 SGHVS and CDR2 FNYEAQ. CDR3 in DNA: TGTGCCAGCAGCCAACCACGAACGGGAGGAACCTACGAGCAGTACTTC. This gives the protein CASSQPRTGGTYEQYF.

There are a few counts of this clonotype. This rearrangement joins TRBV12-3 or TRBV12-4 to TRBJ2-5; TRBD1 might be the D (6 bases). V was shortened by 6 bases and J by 2 bases, with 16 bases between the two germline ends. This CDR3 is built from 15 residues. The CDR3 bases are TGTGCCAGCAGCCTCCTCGGACAGACGCAAGAGACCCAGTACTTC. Translated: CASSLLGQTQETQYF.

Only one count was recorded for this clonotype. The germline gene is not matched at one end of the junction; a read error may be the cause. The chain has TRBV4-3 and TRBJ2-1; D unclear. CDR3 size: 16 residues. Germline lookup yields CDR1 LGHNA and CDR2 YSLEER. The CDR3 coding sequence is TGCGCCAGCAGCCAATATTCCAGGATTGGCCAGAATGAGCAGTCCTTC. Amino acid sequence: CASSQYSRIGQNEQSF.

Note on this clonotype: A much larger clone differs from this one at a single base, so this may be a read error. The chain is built from TRBV7-9 and TRBJ2-5, with D hard to call. The CDR3 has 13 residues. In germline, CDR1 is SEHNR, CDR2 FQNEAQ (reference sequence). This chain's CDR3 is CASSYSDPPGQHF. The CDR3 bases are TGTGCCAGCAGCTATTCGGACCCTCCGGGCCAGCACTTC. The complete variable domain, with remaining parts taken from reference TRBV7-9 and TRBJ2-5, reads DTGVSQNPRHKITKRGQNVTFRCDPISEHNRLYWYRQTLGQGPEFLTYFQNEAQLEKSRLLSDRFSAERPKGSFSTLEIQRTEQGDSAMYLCASSYSDPPGQHFGPGTRLLVL.

This clonotype was recorded many times. The chain recombines TRBV27 with TRBJ1-4; D is perhaps TRBD1 (5 bases). Per germline, CDR1 MNHEY and CDR2 SMNVEV (reference sequence). Trimming removed 6 bases from V and 4 bases from J, with 15 bases in between. The CDR3 covers 15 residues. CDR3 nucleotide sequence: TGTGCCAGCAGCCGGCGGGACGGATATAATGAAAAACTGTTTTTT. It encodes CASSRRDGYNEKLFF.

V is TRBV5-4 and J is TRBJ2-5, with 13 nucleotides matching TRBD2. This CDR3 comprises 15 residues. V trimming: 3 bases; J trimming: 4 bases; junction bases outside the gene matches: 3. Germline CDR1 is SGHNT and CDR2 is YYREEE (reference sequence). The CDR3 DNA reads as TGTGCCAGCAGCTCCGGGACTAGCGGGACAGAGACCCAGTACTTC. This translates into CASSSGTSGTETQYF.

Concerning this clonotype: A much larger clone lies one base from this, so it may be a read error. The V call is TRBV7-6, the J call TRBJ2-5; D remains ambiguous. Per germline, CDR1 SGHVS and CDR2 FNYEAQ. The CDR3 sequence is 13 residues long. CDR3 amino acids: CASSLAQQETHYF. The CDR3, as DNA: TGTGCCAGCAGCTTAGCACAGCAAGAGACCCACTACTTC.

This clonotype was seen repeatedly, ten times or more. The rearrangement joins TRBV7-2 to TRBJ2-3; D possibly corresponds to TRBD2 (5 bases). Trimming took 5 bases from V and 6 from J, leaving 18 bases between them. CDR1 SGHTA and CDR2 FQGNSA come from the germline V gene. CDR3 size: 15 residues. The DNA of the CDR3 is TGTGCCAGCAGCACTGCCTTGGGAGTCGGGGATACGCAGTATTTT. Its translation: CASSTALGVGDTQYF.